These 22 T cell receptor beta chains were sequenced from one sample in a study of CD8 T cells in Susac syndrome. RNA was extracted with the RNeasy kit, and a quantity of roughly 0.5 to 1 ug was reverse transcribed using random hexamers. TCRdb itself ran the immunoSEQ multiplex PCR reads through MiXCR, one entry per CDR3 protein. Among about 400,000 distinct CDR3 sequences, approximately 85% were seen once, and the ten largest hold under 0.15%. The sample was CD8+ T cells from PBMCs. The receptors were sampled from a human donor with multiple sclerosis.

This chain connects TRBV29-1 to TRBJ2-3; 8 bases line up with TRBD1. Germline CDR1 and CDR2: SQVTM and ANQGSEA. CDR3 length: 14 amino acids. The J segment lost 2 bases and the V segment lost 7 bases, leaving 8 bases of the junction unmatched. The CDR3 nucleotides are TGCAGCGGGGGGGACAGGCAAATCACAGATACGCAGTATTTT. Translation: CSGGDRQITDTQYF.

This rearrangement joins TRBV5-8 to TRBJ1-4; no definite D call. Between the trimmed V and J ends, which lost 4 bases and 5 bases, there was a span of 12 bases. CDR1 and CDR2 (germline): SGHTS, YDEGEE. The CDR3 runs 14 residues. The CDR3 region is CASSTRAKNEKLFF. The CDR3 nucleotides read TGTGCCAGCAGCACTAGGGCGAAGAATGAAAAACTGTTTTTT.

The chain joins TRBV6-5 to TRBJ2-5; D is possibly TRBD2 (7 bases). The V and J ends lost 4 bases and 0 bases respectively, with 12 bases between them. The CDR3 extends over 15 amino acids. Looked up from germline, CDR1 is MNHEY and CDR2 is SVGAGI. CDR3 bases: TGTGCCAGCAGTTTAAGGGGGGGGCACCAAGAGACCCAGTACTTC. Its protein product is CASSLRGGHQETQYF.

This chain links TRBV11-3 with TRBJ2-3, with a tentative D call TRBD2 (6 bases). The length of the CDR3 is 13 residues. V lost 3 bases to trimming and J lost 6 bases, with 10 bases between them. Germline-derived CDR1 and CDR2 are SGHNT and YENEEA. Here the CDR3 DNA reads TGTGCCAGCAGCTTTGCGGGACCGGATACGCAGTATTTT. Its translation is CASSFAGPDTQYF.

The genes are TRBV29-1 and TRBJ1-4, with TRBD1 as a possible D gene (5 bases). In germline, CDR1 is SQVTM, CDR2 ANQGSEA. This CDR3 is built from 15 residues. V gave up 1 base and J gave up 6 bases, with 15 bases separating them. This chain's CDR3 is CSVEGGDGAHEKLFF. The CDR3 region has the DNA TGCAGCGTTGAAGGTGGGGACGGGGCTCATGAAAAACTGTTTTTT.

V and J are TRBV6-1 and TRBJ2-3, with 12 bases fitting TRBD2. The CDR3 sequence is 15 residues long. With 2 bases clipped from V and 8 bases from J, the junction kept 5 bases outside the gene matches. CDR1 is MNHNS and CDR2 is SASEGT in the germline V gene. The CDR3 nucleotides are TGTGCCAGCAGTGAACTAGCGGGGGGGCCAGGTACGCAGTATTTT. Amino acids: CASSELAGGPGTQYF.

The genes are TRBV2 and TRBJ2-7; no definite D call. Germline V gene data show CDR1 as SNHLY and CDR2 as FYNNEI. The CDR3 length is 13 residues. Trimming cost V 6 bases and J 3 bases, with 12 bases left between them. CDR3 residues: CASRAGLLYEQYF. The DNA for the CDR3 is TGTGCCAGCAGAGCCGGGTTACTCTACGAGCAGTACTTC.

The gene calls are TRBV6-1 and TRBJ2-2; possibly TRBD2 for D (6 bases). The germline V and J ends were trimmed by 5 bases and 1 base, with 14 bases remaining between them. This CDR3 region has 16 residues. Germline CDR1 MNHNS, CDR2 SASEGT. The CDR3 loop reads CASSPRVAENTGELFF. The CDR3 DNA is TGTGCCAGCAGTCCCCGGGTAGCGGAGAACACCGGGGAGCTGTTTTTT.

CDR3 coding DNA: TGCAGCGCTATGTCGGACAGTCATGGCTACACCTTC. This encodes CSAMSDSHGYTF. The chain carries TRBV29-1 and TRBJ1-2, with TRBD1 as a possible D gene (6 bases). CDR1 is SQVTM, CDR2 ANQGSEA, per germline. The CDR3 has 12 amino acids. Trimming removed 7 bases at V and 6 bases at J, with 15 bases between.

V gene TRBV6-2 or TRBV6-3 combines with J gene TRBJ2-2, with 8 bases identical to TRBD2. Germline assignment: CDR1 MNHEY and CDR2 SVGEGT. Germline trimming cut 5 bases from V and 2 bases from J; bases unmatched to any gene: 1. This CDR3 contains 14 residues. The CDR3 bases are TGTGCCAGCAGTACTAGCGGCAACACCGGGGAGCTGTTTTTT. It translates to CASSTSGNTGELFF.

A remark on this clonotype: The junction shows a germline mismatch at one end, possibly a read error. The chain employs TRBV4-1 and TRBJ1-2; no clear D gene. This CDR3 region has 15 residues. Looked up from germline, CDR1 is MGHRA and CDR2 is YSYEKL. CDR3: CASNQGREVLYGYTF. The CDR3 DNA is TGCGCCAGCAACCAAGGGAGGGAAGTGCTCTATGGCTACACCTTC.

This clonotype was counted a single time. The rearrangement links TRBV6-1 to TRBJ1-5, with TRBD1 matching 10 bases. Germline V lookup: CDR1 MNHNS, CDR2 SASEGT. This CDR3 contains 13 residues. Trimming cost V 8 bases and J 8 bases; bases outside gene matches: 6. This CDR3 is CASRGQGQEPQHF. The CDR3 bases are TGTGCCAGCCGGGGACAGGGGCAGGAGCCCCAGCATTTT.

This chain uses TRBV29-1 with TRBJ1-1; the match to TRBD1 covers 9 bases. Per germline, CDR1 SQVTM and CDR2 ANQGSEA. Trimming removed 7 bases from V and 6 bases from J; junction bases left unmatched: 9. The CDR3 runs 13 residues. This chain's CDR3 is CSAGQGKGSEAFF. CDR3 bases: TGCAGCGCCGGACAGGGGAAAGGGTCTGAAGCTTTCTTT. Full variable domain (outside the CDR3, taken from reference TRBV29-1 and TRBJ1-1): SAVISQKPSRDICQRGTSLTIQCQVDSQVTMMFWYRQQPGQSLTLIATANQGSEATYESGFVIDKFPISRPNLTFSTLTVSNMSPEDSSIYLCSAGQGKGSEAFFGQGTRLTVV.

The chain is built from TRBV20-1 and TRBJ1-1; D is unresolved. CDR3 length equals 15 residues. Germline V gene sequence: CDR1 DFQATT, CDR2 SNEGSKA (reference sequence). Trimming shortened V by 0 bases and J by 2 bases, and 13 bases separated the two germline ends. The chain's CDR3 is CSARDPGIFNTEAFF. Written as DNA, the CDR3 is TGCAGTGCTAGAGACCCCGGGATCTTCAACACTGAAGCTTTCTTT.

The rearrangement joins TRBV4-1 to TRBJ2-7, with 7 bases matching TRBD1. This CDR3 is 16 amino acids long. Losses at the gene ends were 1 base for V and 2 bases for J; bases not matched to a gene: 8. The germline V gene has CDR1 MGHRA and CDR2 YSYEKL. The CDR3 DNA reads as TGCGCCAGCAGCCAAGGATCTGGGACAGCGACCTACGAGCAGTACTTC. Its translation is CASSQGSGTATYEQYF.

This chain links TRBV30 with TRBJ2-7, with D unclear. The CDR3 is 11 amino acids. Per germline, CDR1 GTSNPN and CDR2 SVGIG (reference sequence). Trimming stripped 4 bases from V and 5 bases from J, with 9 bases between. CDR3 loop: CAWTPGDEQYF. CDR3 nucleotide sequence: TGTGCCTGGACCCCTGGGGACGAGCAGTACTTC.

This clonotype was detected once. This sequence joins TRBV20-1 and TRBJ1-4, with 9 positions matching TRBD1. J gave up 6 bases and V 1 base, and 6 bases lay outside the gene matches. Germline V CDR1 and CDR2: DFQATT, SNEGSKA (reference sequence). This CDR3 spans 15 amino acids. CDR3 bases: TGCAGTGCTAGAGTTACTGGGACAGGGTATGAAAAACTGTTTTTT. Protein product: CSARVTGTGYEKLFF.

The V and J genes are TRBV7-9 and TRBJ1-2; D is ambiguous. Germline V gives CDR1 SEHNR, CDR2 FQNEAQ (reference sequence). The CDR3 length is 18 residues. V was shortened by 1 base and J by 2 bases, with 20 bases between the two germline ends. The CDR3 is CASSLGLPPAGPNYGYTF. CDR3 in DNA: TGTGCCAGCAGCTTAGGACTACCCCCGGCTGGACCAAACTATGGCTACACCTTC.

This chain uses TRBV10-3 with TRBJ2-1, with 8 bases fitting TRBD2. The trim removed 8 bases at V and 5 bases at J, leaving 5 bases unmatched. The germline CDR1 and CDR2 sequences are ENHRY and SYGVKD. This CDR3 spans 13 amino acids. The CDR3 DNA reads TGTGCCATCGGAACGGGGGGGAACAATGAGCAGTTCTTC. It codes for CAIGTGGNNEQFF.

The chain has TRBV5-1 and TRBJ2-1, with D unclear. The CDR3 runs to 13 residues. The ends were cut back, 2 bases at V and 5 bases at J, with 8 bases in the middle. The germline V gene has CDR1 SGHRS and CDR2 YFSETQ. CDR3: CASSFFGDNEQFF. In DNA form, the CDR3 reads TGCGCCAGCAGCTTTTTTGGGGACAATGAGCAGTTCTTC.

The rearrangement links TRBV13 to TRBJ2-7; TRBD1 agrees at 8 bases. The CDR3 runs 15 residues. V gave up 4 bases and J gave up 3 bases; unmatched junction bases: 8. CDR1 and CDR2 (germline): PRHDT, FYEKMQ (reference sequence). The CDR3 protein is CASSWGDRGVYEQYF. Here the CDR3 DNA reads TGTGCCAGCAGCTGGGGTGACAGGGGAGTCTACGAGCAGTACTTC.

This chain uses TRBV3-1 with TRBJ2-1; D is undetermined. The CDR3 is 17 residues long. Deletions cut 0 bases from V and 2 bases from J, with 14 bases between. Germline V lookup: CDR1 LGHDT, CDR2 YNNKEL (reference sequence). The CDR3 spells CASSQDKARRAYNEQFF. CDR3 in DNA: TGTGCCAGCAGCCAAGATAAGGCTAGACGTGCCTACAATGAGCAGTTCTTC.